This T cell receptor beta chain was sequenced in a study of cytomegalovirus exposure and HLA in healthy donors. General study findings and limits: Analysis performed later found roughly 17,000 TCR beta sequences associated with HLA alleles at 0.05 false discovery rate. Overall, around 160 TCR beta chains were annotated as cytomegalovirus-associated. Many donors shared some public TCRs, even though most TCR sequences were rare.

Worth noting for this clone: Its antigen remains unknown.

The PCR was carried out with 60 Vbeta primers and 13 Jbeta primers. Profiling relied on immunoSEQ multiplex PCR, and the TCRdb table lists in-frame clones only, not all of them. The sample shows approximately 100,000 clones, approximately 69% of them seen only once. Looked up from germline, CDR1 is LGHNA and CDR2 is YSLEER. V lost 1 base and J lost 0; bases outside the gene matches: 5. The length of the CDR3 is 17 residues. Sequenced: PBMCs. This chain links TRBV4-3 with TRBJ2-5, with 10 bases that match TRBD2. The sequence was collected from a female donor in good health and CMV-seronegative. The CDR3 bases are TGCGCCAGCAGCCAAGGAGAGCTAGCGGGGGACCAAGAGACCCAGTACTTC. This codes for CASSQGELAGDQETQYF.